This T cell receptor (beta chain) was recovered during a study of technical replicates of blood from a few donors. The V end was cut by 0 bases, the J end by 0 bases, with 14 bases between. This CDR3 spans 18 amino acids. Per the germline V gene, CDR1 is LGHNA and CDR2 is YNFKEQ. Only in-frame clones appear in the TCRdb table, and some are missing; sequencing was by immunoSEQ multiplex PCR. Of about 50,000 clones in the sample, approximately 95% are singletons; the top ten hold about 0.41%. The J gene is TRBJ2-2, the V gene TRBV4-2; TRBD2 might be the D (6 bases). This clonotype was sampled from a human donor in good health. The sample consisted of T cells isolated from PBMCs. In DNA, the CDR3 is TGTGCCAGCAGCCAAGATGGGCTACTAGCATCGAACACCGGGGAGCTGTTTTTT. Protein product: CASSQDGLLASNTGELFF.